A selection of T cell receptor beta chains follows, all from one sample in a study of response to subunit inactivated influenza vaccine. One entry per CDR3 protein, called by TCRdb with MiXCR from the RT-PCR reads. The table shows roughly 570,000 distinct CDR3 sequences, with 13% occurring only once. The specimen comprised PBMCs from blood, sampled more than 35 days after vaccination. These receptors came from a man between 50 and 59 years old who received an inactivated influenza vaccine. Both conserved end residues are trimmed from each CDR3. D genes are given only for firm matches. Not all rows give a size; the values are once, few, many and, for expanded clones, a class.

ASSQGTVFTGELF,TRBV4-3,-,TRBJ2-2,few
ASSSGTGVIQRWQY,TRBV7-2,TRBD1,TRBJ2-7,-
ASSRGQGASYNEQF,TRBV7-9,TRBD1,TRBJ2-1,few
SAMAEVRHGYT,TRBV20-1,-,TRBJ1-2,many
AISERLAGKEGETQY,TRBV10-3,TRBD2,TRBJ2-5,few
ASRPRGYTDTQY,TRBV12-3/TRBV12-4,-,TRBJ2-3,-
AISEPYRGNEQF,TRBV10-3,TRBD1,TRBJ2-1,many
ASSQDMTYEQY,TRBV4-3,-,TRBJ2-7,few
ASRPGGAYNEQF,TRBV5-1,-,TRBJ2-1,-
ASSLSASGSNEQY,TRBV12-3/TRBV12-4,TRBD2,TRBJ2-7,-